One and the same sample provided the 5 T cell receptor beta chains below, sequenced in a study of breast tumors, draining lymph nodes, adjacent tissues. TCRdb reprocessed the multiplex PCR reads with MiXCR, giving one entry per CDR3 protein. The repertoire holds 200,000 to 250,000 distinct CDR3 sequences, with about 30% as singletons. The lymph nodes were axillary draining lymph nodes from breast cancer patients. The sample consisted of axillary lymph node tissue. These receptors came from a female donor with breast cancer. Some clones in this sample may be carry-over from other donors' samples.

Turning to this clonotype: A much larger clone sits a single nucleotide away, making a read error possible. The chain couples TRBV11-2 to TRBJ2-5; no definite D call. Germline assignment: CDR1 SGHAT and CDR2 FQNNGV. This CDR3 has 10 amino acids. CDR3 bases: TGTGCCAGCAGCTTAGGGACCCAGTCCTTC. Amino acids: CASSLGTQSF.

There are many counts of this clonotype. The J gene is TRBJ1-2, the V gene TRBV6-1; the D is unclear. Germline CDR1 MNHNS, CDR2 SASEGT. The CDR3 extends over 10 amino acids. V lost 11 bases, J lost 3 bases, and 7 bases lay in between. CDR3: CAVSYYGYTF. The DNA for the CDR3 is TGTGCCGTCTCCTACTATGGCTACACCTTC.

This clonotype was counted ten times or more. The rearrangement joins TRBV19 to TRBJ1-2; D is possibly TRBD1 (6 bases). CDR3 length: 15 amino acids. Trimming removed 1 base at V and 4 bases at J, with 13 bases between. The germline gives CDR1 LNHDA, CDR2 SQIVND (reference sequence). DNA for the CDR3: TGTGCCAGTAGTATAGGACAGGACTCTTCCTATGGCTACACCTTC. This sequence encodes CASSIGQDSSYGYTF.

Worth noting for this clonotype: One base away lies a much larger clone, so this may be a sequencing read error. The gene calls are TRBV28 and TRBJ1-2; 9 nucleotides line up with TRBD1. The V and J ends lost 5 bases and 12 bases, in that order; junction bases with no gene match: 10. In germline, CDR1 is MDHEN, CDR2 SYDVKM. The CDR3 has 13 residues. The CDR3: CASSAQGAGGHTF. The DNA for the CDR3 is TGTGCCAGCAGTGCACAGGGGGCTGGGGGCCACACCTTC.

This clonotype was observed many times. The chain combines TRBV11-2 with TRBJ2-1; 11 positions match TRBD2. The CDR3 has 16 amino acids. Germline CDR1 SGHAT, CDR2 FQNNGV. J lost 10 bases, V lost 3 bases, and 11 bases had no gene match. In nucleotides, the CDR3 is TGTGCCAGCAGCTTGAGGATTGGACTAGCGGGTCGGGAGCAGTTCTTC. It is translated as CASSLRIGLAGREQFF. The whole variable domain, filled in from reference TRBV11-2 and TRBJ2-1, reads EAGVAQSPRYKIIEKRQSVAFWCNPISGHATLYWYQQILGQGPKLLIQFQNNGVVDDSQLPKDRFSAERLKGVDSTLKIQPAKLEDSAVYLCASSLRIGLAGREQFFGPGTRLTVL.